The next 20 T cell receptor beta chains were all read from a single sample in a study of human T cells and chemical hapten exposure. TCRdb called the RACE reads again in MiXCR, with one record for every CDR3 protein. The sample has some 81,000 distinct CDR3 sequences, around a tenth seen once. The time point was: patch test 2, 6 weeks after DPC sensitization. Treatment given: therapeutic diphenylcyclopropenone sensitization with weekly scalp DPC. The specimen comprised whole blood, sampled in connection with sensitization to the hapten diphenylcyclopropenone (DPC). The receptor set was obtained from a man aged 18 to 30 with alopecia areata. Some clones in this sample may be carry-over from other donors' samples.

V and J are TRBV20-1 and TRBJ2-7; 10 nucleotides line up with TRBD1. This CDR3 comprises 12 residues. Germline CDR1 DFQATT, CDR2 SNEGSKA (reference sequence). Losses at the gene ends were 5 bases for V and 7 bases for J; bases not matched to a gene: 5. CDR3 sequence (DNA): TGCAGTGCTGCCGGGACAGGGGATGAGCAGTACTTC. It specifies CSAAGTGDEQYF.

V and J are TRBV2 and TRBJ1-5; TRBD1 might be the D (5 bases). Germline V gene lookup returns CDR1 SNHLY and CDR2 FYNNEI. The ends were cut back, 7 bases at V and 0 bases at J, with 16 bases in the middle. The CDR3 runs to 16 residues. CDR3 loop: CASMGLGADSNQPQHF. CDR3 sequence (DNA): TGTGCCAGCATGGGGCTCGGGGCGGATAGCAATCAGCCCCAGCATTTT.

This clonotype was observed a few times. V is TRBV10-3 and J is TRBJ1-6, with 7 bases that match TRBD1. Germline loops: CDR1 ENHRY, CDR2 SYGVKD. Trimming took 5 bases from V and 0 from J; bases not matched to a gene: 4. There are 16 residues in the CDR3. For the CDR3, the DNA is TGTGCCATCAGTACAGGGGACGGCTCCTATAATTCACCCCTCCACTTT. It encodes CAISTGDGSYNSPLHF.

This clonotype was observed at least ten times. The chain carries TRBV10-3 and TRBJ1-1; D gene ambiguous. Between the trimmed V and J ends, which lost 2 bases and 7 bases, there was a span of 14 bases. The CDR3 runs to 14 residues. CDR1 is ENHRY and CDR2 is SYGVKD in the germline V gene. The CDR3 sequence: CAISEIAKRGEAFF. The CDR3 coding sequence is TGTGCCATCAGTGAGATTGCCAAGCGGGGTGAAGCTTTCTTT.

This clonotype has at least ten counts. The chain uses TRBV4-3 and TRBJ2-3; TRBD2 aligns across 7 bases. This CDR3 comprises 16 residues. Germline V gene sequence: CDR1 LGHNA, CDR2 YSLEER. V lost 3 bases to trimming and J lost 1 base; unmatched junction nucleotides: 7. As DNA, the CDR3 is TGCGCCAGCAGCCAGGGGGAGCGGGGTGGCACAGATACGCAGTATTTT. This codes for CASSQGERGGTDTQYF.

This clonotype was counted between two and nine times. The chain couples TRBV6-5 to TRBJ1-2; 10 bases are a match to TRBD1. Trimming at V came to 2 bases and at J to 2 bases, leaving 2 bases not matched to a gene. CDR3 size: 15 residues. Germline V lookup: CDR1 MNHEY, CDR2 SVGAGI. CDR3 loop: CASSYGDRGNYGYTF. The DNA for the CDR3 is TGTGCCAGCAGTTACGGGGACAGGGGAAACTATGGCTACACCTTC.

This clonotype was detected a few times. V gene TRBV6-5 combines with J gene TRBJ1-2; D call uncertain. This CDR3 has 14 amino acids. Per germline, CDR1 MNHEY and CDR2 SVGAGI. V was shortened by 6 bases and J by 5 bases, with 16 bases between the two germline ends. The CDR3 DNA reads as TGTGCCAGCAGGCGGGGAGCCAGCCCTTATGGCTACACCTTC. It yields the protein CASRRGASPYGYTF.

The CDR3: CASGLVETGWEETQYF. CDR3 nucleotide sequence: TGTGCTAGTGGTTTGGTAGAGACAGGTTGGGAAGAGACCCAGTACTTC. The chain combines TRBV12-5 with TRBJ2-5; possible D gene TRBD1, 6 bases. The CDR3 has 16 amino acids. V shed 0 bases and J shed 3 bases, with 14 bases lying between them. CDR1 is LGHNT, CDR2 FRNRAP, per germline.

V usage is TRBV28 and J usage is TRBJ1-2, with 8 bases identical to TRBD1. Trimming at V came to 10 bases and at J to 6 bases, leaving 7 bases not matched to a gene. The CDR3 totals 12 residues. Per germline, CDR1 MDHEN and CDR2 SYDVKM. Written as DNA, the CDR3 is TGTGCCATCGGGACAGGTGTTGATGGCTACACCTTC. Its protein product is CAIGTGVDGYTF.

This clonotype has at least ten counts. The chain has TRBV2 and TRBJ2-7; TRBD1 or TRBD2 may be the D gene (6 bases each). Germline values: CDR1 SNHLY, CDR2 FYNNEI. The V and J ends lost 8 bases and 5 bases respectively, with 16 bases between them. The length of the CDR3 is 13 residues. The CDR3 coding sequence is TGTGCCAGCGAGGGGGGCGACGCCAACGAGCAGTACTTC. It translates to CASEGGDANEQYF.

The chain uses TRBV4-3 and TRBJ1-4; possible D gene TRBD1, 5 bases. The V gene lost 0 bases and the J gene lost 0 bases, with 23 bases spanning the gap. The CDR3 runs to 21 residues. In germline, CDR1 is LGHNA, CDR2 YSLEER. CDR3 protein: CASSQDKVRGRVGSTNEKLFF. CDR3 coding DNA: TGCGCCAGCAGCCAAGATAAAGTGCGCGGCAGGGTGGGGTCAACTAATGAAAAACTGTTTTTT.

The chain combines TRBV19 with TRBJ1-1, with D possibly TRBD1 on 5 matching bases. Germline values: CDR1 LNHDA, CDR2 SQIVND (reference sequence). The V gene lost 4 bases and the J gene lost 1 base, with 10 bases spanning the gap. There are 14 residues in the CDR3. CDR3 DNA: TGTGCCAGTAGTAAAAGCGGGACGAACACTGAAGCTTTCTTT. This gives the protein CASSKSGTNTEAFF.

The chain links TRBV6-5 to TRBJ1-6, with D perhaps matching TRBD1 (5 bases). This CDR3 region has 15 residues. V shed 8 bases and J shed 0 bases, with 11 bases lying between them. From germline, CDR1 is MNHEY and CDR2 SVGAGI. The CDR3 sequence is CASRRASSYNSPLHF. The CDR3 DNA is TGTGCCAGCCGCAGGGCTAGCTCCTATAATTCACCCCTCCACTTT.

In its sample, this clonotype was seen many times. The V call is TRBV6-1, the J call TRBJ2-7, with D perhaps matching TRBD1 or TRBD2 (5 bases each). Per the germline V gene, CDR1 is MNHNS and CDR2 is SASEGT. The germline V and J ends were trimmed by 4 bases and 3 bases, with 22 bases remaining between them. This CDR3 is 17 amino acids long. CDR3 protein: CASSGSFGGPHFYEQYF. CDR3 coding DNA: TGTGCCAGCAGTGGGTCCTTTGGGGGACCCCATTTCTACGAGCAGTACTTC.

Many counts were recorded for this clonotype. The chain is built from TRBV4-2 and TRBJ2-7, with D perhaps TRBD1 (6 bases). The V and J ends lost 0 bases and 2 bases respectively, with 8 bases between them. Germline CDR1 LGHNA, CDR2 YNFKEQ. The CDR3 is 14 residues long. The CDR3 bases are TGTGCCAGCAGCCAAGAGGACAGAACCTACGAGCAGTACTTC. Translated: CASSQEDRTYEQYF.

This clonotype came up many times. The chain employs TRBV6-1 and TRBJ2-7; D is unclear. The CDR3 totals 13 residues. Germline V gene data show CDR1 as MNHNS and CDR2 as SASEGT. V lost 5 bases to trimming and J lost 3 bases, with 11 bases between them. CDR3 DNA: TGTGCCAGCAGTACCGACACCTACTACGAGCAGTACTTC. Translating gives CASSTDTYYEQYF.

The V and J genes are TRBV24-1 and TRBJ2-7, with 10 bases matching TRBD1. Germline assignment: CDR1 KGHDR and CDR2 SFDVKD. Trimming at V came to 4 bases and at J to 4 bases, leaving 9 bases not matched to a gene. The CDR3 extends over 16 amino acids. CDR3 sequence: CATSDRGQGGTYEQYF. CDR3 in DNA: TGTGCCACCAGTGACCGAGGACAGGGGGGAACATACGAGCAGTACTTC.

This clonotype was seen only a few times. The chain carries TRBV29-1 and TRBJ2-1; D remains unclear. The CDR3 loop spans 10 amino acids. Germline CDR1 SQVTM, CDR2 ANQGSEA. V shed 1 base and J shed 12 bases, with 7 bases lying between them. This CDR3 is CSVEGGLQFF. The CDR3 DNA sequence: TGCAGCGTTGAAGGGGGATTGCAGTTCTTC.

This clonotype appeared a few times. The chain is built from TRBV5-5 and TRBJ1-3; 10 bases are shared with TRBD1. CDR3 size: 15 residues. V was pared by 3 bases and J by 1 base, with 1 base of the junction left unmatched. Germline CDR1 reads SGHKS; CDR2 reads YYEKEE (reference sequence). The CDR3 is CASSWDRGSGNTIYF. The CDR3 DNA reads TGTGCCAGCAGCTGGGACAGGGGTTCTGGAAACACCATATATTTT.

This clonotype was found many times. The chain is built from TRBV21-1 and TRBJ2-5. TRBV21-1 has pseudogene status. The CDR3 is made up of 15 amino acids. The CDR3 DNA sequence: TGTGCCAGCAGCAAATTCACCAAGAGGAAAGAGACCCAGTACTTC. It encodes CASSKFTKRKETQYF.